The clone carrying this T cell receptor beta chain was counted at least ten times. This sample was taken from a study of neurological immune-mediated disorders. From 2 million PBMCs stored at -80 C, the unsorted libraries were generated. Germline V CDR1 and CDR2: SGHTA, FQGNSA. With 5 bases removed from V and 7 bases from J, the gap between germline ends came to 20 bases. This CDR3 region has 16 residues. Each TCR transcript was tagged with a 10-nucleotide random UMI during 5'RACE. TCRdb re-derived calls from the 5' RACE reads in MiXCR, one entry per CDR3 protein. The repertoire holds tens of thousands of distinct CDR3 sequences, with about 10% as singletons.

The V and J genes are TRBV7-2 and TRBJ2-2, with D perhaps matching TRBD1 (5 bases). The material sequenced was PBMCs. This receptor was identified in a man aged 60 to 75 in good health. The CDR3 DNA follows: TGTGCCAGCAGCGCGGACAATCCCCTCAATGGCGGGGAGCTGTTTTTT. Its protein product is CASSADNPLNGGELFF.